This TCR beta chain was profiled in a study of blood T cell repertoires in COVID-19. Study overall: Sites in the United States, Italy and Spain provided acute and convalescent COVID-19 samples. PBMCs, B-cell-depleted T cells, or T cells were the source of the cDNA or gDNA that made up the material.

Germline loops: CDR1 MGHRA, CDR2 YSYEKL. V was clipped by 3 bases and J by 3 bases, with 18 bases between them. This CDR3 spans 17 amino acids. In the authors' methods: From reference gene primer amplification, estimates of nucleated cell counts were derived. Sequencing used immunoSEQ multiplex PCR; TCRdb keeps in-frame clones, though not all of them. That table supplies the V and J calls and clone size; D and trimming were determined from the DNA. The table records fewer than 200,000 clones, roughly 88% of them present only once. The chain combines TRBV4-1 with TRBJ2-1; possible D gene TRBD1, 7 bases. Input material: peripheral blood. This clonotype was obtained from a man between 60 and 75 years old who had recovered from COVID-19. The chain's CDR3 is CASSHLGRDRLYNEQFF. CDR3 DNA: TGCGCCAGCAGCCACCTTGGGCGGGACAGACTCTACAATGAGCAGTTCTTC.